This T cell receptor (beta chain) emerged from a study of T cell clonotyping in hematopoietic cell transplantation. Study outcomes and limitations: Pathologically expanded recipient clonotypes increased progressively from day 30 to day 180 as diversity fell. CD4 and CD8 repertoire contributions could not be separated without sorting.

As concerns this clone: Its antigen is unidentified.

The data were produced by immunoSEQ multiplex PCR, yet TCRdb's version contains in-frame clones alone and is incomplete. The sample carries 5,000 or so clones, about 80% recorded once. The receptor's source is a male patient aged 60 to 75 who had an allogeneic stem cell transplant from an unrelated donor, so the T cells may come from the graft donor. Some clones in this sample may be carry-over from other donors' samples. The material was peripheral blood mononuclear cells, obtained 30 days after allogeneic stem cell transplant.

CDR3 sequence reads: CARDEEGAGNYGYTF. The CDR3 region has the DNA TGTGCCAGGGATGAAGAGGGGGCGGGCAACTATGGCTACACCTTC. This chain uses TRBV2 with TRBJ1-2; 7 bases agree with TRBD1. The germline CDR1 and CDR2 sequences are SNHLY and FYNNEI. CDR3 length: 15 amino acids. J was trimmed by 2 bases and V by 9 bases; bases with no gene match: 12.